This paragraph reports one TCR beta chain. Per germline, CDR1 SEHNR and CDR2 FQNEAQ (reference sequence). Trimming removed 2 bases at V and 5 bases at J, with 13 bases between. This CDR3 has 14 amino acids. This record comes from a study of T-cell memory formation after mild COVID-19. Study-level information: Largely, the TCR clusters proved donor specific.

cDNA libraries for TCR alpha and TCR beta, carrying sample barcodes and UMIs, came from 5'RACE with constant-segment primers. TCRdb itself ran the 5' RACE reads through MiXCR, one entry per CDR3 protein. The top ten clones hold approximately 8.4% of a sample with 550,000 to 600,000 distinct CDR3 sequences, about 20% of them seen once. Sequenced material: PBMCs or a T cell subset sorted from them (not recorded which). V is TRBV7-9 and J is TRBJ2-7, with D tentatively TRBD1 (5 bases). This TCR came from an adult woman who had mild COVID-19 (a few samples of this study predate the infection). Cell type and time point are not known. CDR3 nucleotide sequence: TGTGCCAGCAGCTTATTGACTGGGGCCCACGAGCAGTACTTC. It specifies CASSLLTGAHEQYF. The whole variable domain, remainder taken from reference TRBV7-9 and TRBJ2-7, is DTGVSQNPRHKITKRGQNVTFRCDPISEHNRLYWYRQTLGQGPEFLTYFQNEAQLEKSRLLSDRFSAERPKGSFSTLEIQRTEQGDSAMYLCASSLLTGAHEQYFGPGTRLTVT.